This TCR beta chain is drawn from a study of post-analysis software for immune sequencing data. In the study overall: The study covered relapsing-remitting, secondary progressive and progressive-relapsing courses of multiple sclerosis.

Unique molecular identifiers were present in the TCR beta cDNA libraries. MiXCR was run by TCRdb on the PCR reads, yielding one entry per CDR3 protein. Among about 810,000 distinct CDR3 sequences listed, approximately 53% were seen once. This clonotype appeared a single time. The receptor's source is a girl aged 10-17 years with multiple sclerosis. Sequenced input: blood.

The CDR3 bases are TGCAGCGTTGAAAAGTGGCAGGGGAACAATGAGCAGTTCTTC. It encodes CSVEKWQGNNEQFF. J is TRBJ2-1 and V is TRBV29-1, with D perhaps TRBD1 (6 bases). The CDR3 spans 14 residues. Germline CDR1 SQVTM, CDR2 ANQGSEA. Trimming shortened V by 2 bases and J by 5 bases, and 13 bases separated the two germline ends.